This T cell receptor beta chain is drawn from a study of blood T cell repertoires in COVID-19. Individuals drawn from 20 to 30 US areas were about 18 to 89 years old. Cohort placement rested on clinical history that participants reported themselves. The method was immunoSEQ multiplex PCR; TCRdb's version includes in-frame clones alone and lacks a portion of them. The repertoire consists of fewer than 350,000 clones, with roughly 93% occurring once and the leading ten covering approximately 2.4%. Trimming left V 0 bases short and J 4 bases short, with 10 bases between. Germline V gene data show CDR1 as SGHNT and CDR2 as YYREEE (reference sequence). The CDR3 has 14 amino acids.

The chain carries TRBV5-4 and TRBJ1-2; tentative D call: TRBD1 (5 bases). Sequenced input: PBMCs or T cells enriched from blood (not recorded which). The source is a woman in her thirties or forties with acute COVID-19. The CDR3 protein is CASSLEGASYGYTF. The CDR3 DNA reads as TGTGCCAGCAGCTTGGAAGGGGCTAGCTATGGCTACACCTTC.